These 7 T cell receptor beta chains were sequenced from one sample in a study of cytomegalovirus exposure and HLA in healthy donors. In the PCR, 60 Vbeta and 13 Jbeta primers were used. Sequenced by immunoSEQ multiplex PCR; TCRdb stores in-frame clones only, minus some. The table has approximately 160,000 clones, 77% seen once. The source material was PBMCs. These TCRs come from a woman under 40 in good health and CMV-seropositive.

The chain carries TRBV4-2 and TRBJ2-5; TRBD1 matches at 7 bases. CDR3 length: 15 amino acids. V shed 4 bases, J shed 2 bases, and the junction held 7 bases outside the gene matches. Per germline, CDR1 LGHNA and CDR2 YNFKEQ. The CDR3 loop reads CASSLSGQVQETQYF. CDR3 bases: TGTGCCAGCAGCCTGAGTGGACAGGTTCAAGAGACCCAGTACTTC.

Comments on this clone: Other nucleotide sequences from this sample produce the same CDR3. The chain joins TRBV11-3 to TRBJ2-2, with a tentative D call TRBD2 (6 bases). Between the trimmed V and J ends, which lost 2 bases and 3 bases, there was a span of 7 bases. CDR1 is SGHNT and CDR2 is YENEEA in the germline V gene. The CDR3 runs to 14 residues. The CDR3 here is CASSLKRDTGELFF. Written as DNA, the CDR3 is TGTGCCAGCAGCTTAAAGCGGGACACCGGGGAGCTGTTTTTT.

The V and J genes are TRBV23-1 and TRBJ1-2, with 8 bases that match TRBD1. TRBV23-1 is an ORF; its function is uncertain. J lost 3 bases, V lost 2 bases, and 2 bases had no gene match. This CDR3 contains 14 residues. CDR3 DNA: TGCGCCAGCAGTCAAATGACAGGGGACTATGGCTACACCTTC. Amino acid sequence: CASSQMTGDYGYTF.

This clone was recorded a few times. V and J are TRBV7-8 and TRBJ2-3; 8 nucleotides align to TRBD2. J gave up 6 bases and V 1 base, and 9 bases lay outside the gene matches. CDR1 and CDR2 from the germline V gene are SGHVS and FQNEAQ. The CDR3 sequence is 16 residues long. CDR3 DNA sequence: TGTGCCAGCAGCTTAGTTTTAGCGGGACATATGGATACGCAGTATTTT. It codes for CASSLVLAGHMDTQYF.

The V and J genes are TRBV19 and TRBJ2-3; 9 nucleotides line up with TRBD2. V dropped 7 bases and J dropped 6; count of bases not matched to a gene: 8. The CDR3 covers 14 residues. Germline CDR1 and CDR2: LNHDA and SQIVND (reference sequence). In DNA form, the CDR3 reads TGTGCCAGTAAGGAAAGGACTAGCGCGGATACGCAGTATTTT. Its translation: CASKERTSADTQYF.

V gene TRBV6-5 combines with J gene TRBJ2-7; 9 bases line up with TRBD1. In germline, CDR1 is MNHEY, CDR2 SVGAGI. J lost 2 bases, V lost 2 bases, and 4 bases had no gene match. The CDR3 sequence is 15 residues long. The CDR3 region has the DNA TGTGCCAGCAGTTACGGGGGGGACAGGGCCTACGAGCAGTACTTC. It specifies CASSYGGDRAYEQYF.

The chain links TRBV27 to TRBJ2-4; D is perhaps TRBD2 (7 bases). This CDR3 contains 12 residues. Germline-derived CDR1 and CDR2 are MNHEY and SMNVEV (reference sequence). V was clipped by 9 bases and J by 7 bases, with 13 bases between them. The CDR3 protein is CASSGGRNIQYF. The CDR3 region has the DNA TGTGCCAGTTCGGGGGGCCGGAACATTCAGTACTTC.